This TCR beta chain originates from a study of blood T cell repertoires in COVID-19 (dated by TCRdb to between 2020 and 2021). Turning to the overall study: Samples from collaborators originated in the United States, Italy and Spain and spanned both the acute and convalescent phases of COVID-19. The prospective study material was composed of cDNA or gDNA derived from T cells, B-cell-depleted T cells, or PBMCs. The dataset comprised deeply sampled blood TCRbeta repertoires from subjects exposed to, actively infected with, or recovered from COVID-19. The repertoires were made available in a free public database intended to serve as a resource for research on the immune response to SARS-CoV-2. The samples were drawn from two sources: the first 160 participants of the ongoing ImmuneRACE study, and approximately 1,300 subjects contributed by 6 global collaborators. The sample metadata nearly always contained a de-identified subject ID, COVID-19 status, age in years and sex. Where available, HLA class I and class II types were taken from metadata supplied by the sample provider and were not determined by assay-based typing. What the work shows at the level of the full study, not this receptor alone: The amount of clinical and demographic metadata varied by source and participant and was provided uncurated.

This clone turned up a few times. It has no known antigen specificity. The input lacks base qualities; no much larger clone sits a single base away. CDR1 and CDR2 were assigned from the germline V gene as SGHRS and YFSETQ. V sheds 4 bases and J sheds 9 bases, leaving 8 bases between their ends. Including the terminal cysteine and phenylalanine, the CDR3 comprises 11 residues. The kept DNA is CDR3 alone, 33 bases in frame from the first base. TCRbeta CDR3 regions were amplified from genomic DNA using the immunoSEQ Assay, a bias-controlled multiplex PCR. The authors' analysis ran thus. The number of nucleated cells in each sample was estimated from the amplification of reference gene primers within the assay. To quantify the absolute abundance of each unique TCRbeta CDR3 rearrangement, sequence reads were collapsed and filtered. For each sample, productive Simpson clonality was calculated by taking the square root of Simpson's diversity index across productive rearrangements. TCRdb re-hosts the immuneACCESS table, in-frame sequences only. Its copies lack some clones; in the studies checked, an unresolved V gene accounts for under half of them, and the cause for the rest is not known. D and trimming come from the DNA, and the V and J calls and clone size come from that table. The sample table lists 200,000 to 250,000 clones, over 80% of them with a count of one. Less than 2.5% of the sample lies in the top ten.

Participants in the prospective study were enrolled through a virtual design, were aged roughly 18 to 100 years, and lived in under 25 United States geographic areas. In the prospective study, cohorts were assigned on the basis of participant-reported clinical history obtained from a screening survey and a study questionnaire. Recovered participants in ImmuneRACE Cohort 3 were defined as having two consecutive negative NP/OP PCR tests, clearance from a healthcare professional, or resolution of symptoms. In the prospective study, whole blood, serum and a nasopharyngeal or oropharyngeal swab were collected from each participant by mobile phlebotomists. Participants in the prospective study had the option to provide additional blood draws and questionnaires over an approximately 2-month period. Before DNA extraction, prospective study blood samples were shipped either frozen or at room temperature.

This receptor was taken from a woman between 18 and 29 years old who had recovered from COVID-19. The receptor chain draws on TRBV5-1 and TRBJ2-1; tentative D gene TRBD2, with 5 bases matching. Source material: PBMCs or T cells enriched from blood (not recorded which). The nucleotides are TGCGCCAGCAGCGAGCTAGCTGAGCAGTTCTTC. Its protein product is CASSELAEQFF. Where the CDR3 stops, the reference TRBV5-1 and TRBJ2-1 genes take over; the full variable domain is KAGVTQTPRYLIKTRGQQVTLSCSPISGHRSVSWYQQTPGQGLQFLFEYFSETQRNKGNFPGRFSGRQFSNSRSEMNVSTLELGDSALYLCASSELAEQFFGPGTRLTVL.